This T cell receptor beta chain was sequenced during a study of blood T cells in healthy people across ages. Overall study findings and caveats: TCR beta diversity per million T cells fell roughly linearly with age. The diversity estimates, figures obtained from one million T cells, were considered underestimates.

Comment on this clonotype: Its antigen remains unidentified.

A second about 6 to 12 cycle PCR used barcoded and J-beta primers. Each cDNA was tagged by a template-switch adaptor containing 12 random nucleotides. MiXCR was run by TCRdb on the 5' RACE reads, yielding one entry per CDR3 protein. The sample lists 850,000 to 1,000,000 distinct CDR3 sequences; about 53% were seen once. V gave up 3 bases and J gave up 3 bases; unmatched junction bases: 2. Germline assignment: CDR1 SGHTA and CDR2 FQGNSA. CDR3 length equals 14 residues. The material sequenced was blood. The chain has TRBV7-2 and TRBJ1-1; 9 bases align to TRBD1. The TCR originated in a woman aged 55-75 years in good health. The CDR3 DNA follows: TGTGCCAGCAGCTTGGGACAGGGATACACTGAAGCTTTCTTT. It translates to CASSLGQGYTEAFF.